The 25 T cell receptor beta chains given below trace back to one sample, sequenced in a study of T cell repertoires in cytomegalovirus infection. TCRdb used MiXCR to reprocess the reads, holding one entry per CDR3 protein. In the table there are around 100,000 distinct CDR3 sequences, approximately 15% of which are singletons. Input material: PBMCs. These receptors were collected from a human donor in good health (CMV status not recorded). Some clones in this sample may be carry-over from other donors' samples.

The chain couples TRBV10-3 to TRBJ1-2; no clear D gene. CDR1 and CDR2 (germline): ENHRY, SYGVKD. CDR3 length: 14 amino acids. V was shortened by 8 bases and J by 8 bases, with 21 bases between the two germline ends. The CDR3 DNA reads TGTGCCATCCAGACTTCAGGAGCCGTCTCCGGCTACACCTTC. It encodes CAIQTSGAVSGYTF.

V usage is TRBV20-1 and J usage is TRBJ1-4, with 7 bases that match TRBD1. Trimming removed 0 bases from V and 10 bases from J; junction bases left unmatched: 11. This CDR3 contains 15 residues. Germline CDR1 is DFQATT and CDR2 is SNEGSKA (reference sequence). This CDR3 is CSAREEGTARGKLFF. The CDR3 DNA sequence: TGCAGTGCTAGAGAGGAGGGGACAGCGAGGGGAAAACTGTTTTTT.

CDR3 sequence: CASSYLAATDTQYF. CDR3 bases: TGTGCCAGCAGTTATTTAGCCGCCACAGATACGCAGTATTTT. J is TRBJ2-3 and V is TRBV6-5; D call uncertain. Germline CDR1 reads MNHEY; CDR2 reads SVGAGI. This CDR3 spans 14 amino acids. V lost 3 bases and J lost 2, with 9 bases in between.

This clonotype was counted ten times or more. The rearrangement joins TRBV7-2 to TRBJ2-5; tentatively, D is TRBD2 (5 bases). V lost 5 bases and J 2 bases, leaving 15 bases between the germline ends. The CDR3 is made up of 15 amino acids. Germline CDR1 reads SGHTA; CDR2 reads FQGNSA. The CDR3 DNA reads TGTGCCAGCAGCCCCAGGAGGCTGCCACAAGAGACCCAGTACTTC. It yields the protein CASSPRRLPQETQYF.

The table lists this clonotype with a few counts. The chain couples TRBV29-1 to TRBJ2-1; 7 positions agree with TRBD2. CDR1 SQVTM and CDR2 ANQGSEA come from the germline V gene. The V segment lost 7 bases and the J segment 2 bases; nucleotides outside the gene matches: 8. This CDR3 spans 14 amino acids. In DNA form, the CDR3 reads TGCAGCGGAGGAGCGGGGAGTACCTACAATGAGCAGTTCTTC. Its protein is CSGGAGSTYNEQFF.

This clonotype came up many times. The rearrangement uses TRBV12-3 or TRBV12-4 and TRBJ1-5; 8 nucleotides agree with TRBD1. This CDR3 is built from 17 residues. Germline trimming cut 5 bases from V and 7 bases from J; bases unmatched to any gene: 16. The chain's CDR3 is CASSPTGGAYSSQPQHF. The CDR3 DNA sequence: TGTGCCAGCAGTCCAACAGGGGGAGCTTATAGCAGCCAGCCCCAGCATTTT.

The rearrangement joins TRBV19 to TRBJ1-2, with 7 nucleotides matching TRBD1. Unmatched junction bases numbered 5, after V lost 3 bases and J lost 7 bases. The germline gives CDR1 LNHDA, CDR2 SQIVND (reference sequence). CDR3 length: 13 residues. In nucleotides, the CDR3 is TGTGCCAGTAGTATGGAGGGGGCGCGTGGCTACACCTTC. Translated, it gives CASSMEGARGYTF.

This clonotype was recorded a few times. This chain connects TRBV28 to TRBJ1-2; TRBD1 aligns across 8 bases. There are 13 residues in the CDR3. Looked up from germline, CDR1 is MDHEN and CDR2 is SYDVKM. The ends lost 8 bases at V and 5 bases at J; junction bases unmatched: 7. CDR3 coding DNA: TGTGCCAGCGGGGGGGACAGGAGTTATGGCTACACCTTC. Translating it yields CASGGDRSYGYTF.

This clonotype was detected ten times or more. V gene TRBV12-3 or TRBV12-4 combines with J gene TRBJ1-1; D is possibly TRBD1 (5 bases). The CDR3 is 15 amino acids. Deletions cut 8 bases from V and 4 bases from J, with 20 bases between. For the CDR3, the DNA is TGTGCCAGCGCCTCCGGGCAGGGTAGAATCACTGAAGCTTTCTTT. This encodes CASASGQGRITEAFF.

This clonotype showed up just a few times. V usage is TRBV7-9 and J usage is TRBJ2-3; D could derive from TRBD1 or TRBD2 (5 bases each). Germline lookup yields CDR1 SEHNR and CDR2 FQNEAQ (reference sequence). The V end was cut by 5 bases, the J end by 4 bases, with 22 bases between. The length of the CDR3 is 17 residues. The CDR3 sequence: CASSPRVPGAGADTQYF. Here the CDR3 DNA reads TGTGCCAGCAGCCCACGCGTCCCCGGGGCTGGAGCAGATACGCAGTATTTT.

Comment on this clonotype: A junction end diverges from the germline sequence, so it may reflect a read error. The rearrangement joins TRBV2 to TRBJ2-3; TRBD2 is a possible D gene (6 bases). The length of the CDR3 is 15 residues. Per germline, CDR1 SNHLY and CDR2 FYNNEI. The CDR3 spells CANSDGGIGTDTQYF. The CDR3 DNA is TGTGCCAACAGTGACGGGGGAATTGGCACAGATACGCAGTATTTT.

This clonotype was seen a handful of times. The chain joins TRBV11-3 to TRBJ2-3; 8 bases fit TRBD1. Germline V gene lookup returns CDR1 SGHNT and CDR2 YENEEA. J was trimmed by 4 bases and V by 5 bases; bases with no gene match: 5. This CDR3 spans 14 amino acids. The DNA of the CDR3 is TGTGCCAGCAGCCCAGGGGGCCGGCCAGATACGCAGTATTTT. This codes for CASSPGGRPDTQYF.

The table lists this clonotype with many counts. The rearrangement links TRBV7-8 to TRBJ2-2; a weak D match, TRBD1 (6 bases). Germline loops: CDR1 SGHVS, CDR2 FQNEAQ. The V end lost 5 bases, the J end lost 6 bases, and 19 bases lay between the germline ends. The CDR3 spans 16 residues. The CDR3 region is CASSPTGPGLAGELFF. The CDR3 DNA is TGTGCCAGCAGCCCCACAGGGCCAGGGCTGGCCGGGGAGCTGTTTTTT. Variable domain in full (rest from reference TRBV7-8 and TRBJ2-2): GAGVSQSPRYKVAKRGQDVALRCDPISGHVSLFWYQQALGQGPEFLTYFQNEAQLDKSGLPSDRFFAERPEGSVSTLKIQRTQQEDSAVYLCASSPTGPGLAGELFFGEGSRLTVL.

This clonotype was detected only a few times. This chain joins TRBV7-3 and TRBJ1-1, with 11 bases lining up with TRBD1. The germline gives CDR1 SGHTA, CDR2 FQGTGA. The CDR3 consists of 15 residues. The V gene end was trimmed by 0 bases and the J gene end by 10 bases; junction bases not matched to a gene: 7. This CDR3 reads CASSLTGTGGEAAFF. The CDR3 DNA sequence: TGTGCCAGCAGCTTAACCGGGACAGGGGGAGAGGCAGCTTTCTTT. Full variable domain (remainder filled in from reference TRBV7-3 and TRBJ1-1): GAGVSQTPSNKVTEKGKYVELRCDPISGHTALYWYRQSLGQGPEFLIYFQGTGAADDSGLPNDRFFAVRPEGSVSTLKIQRTERGDSAVYLCASSLTGTGGEAAFFGQGTRLTVV.

This clonotype was detected many times. The CDR3 is CASSLWGLAGKDTQYF. CDR3 sequence (DNA): TGTGCCAGCAGCCTTTGGGGACTAGCGGGGAAGGATACGCAGTATTTT. This rearrangement joins TRBV7-2 to TRBJ2-3, with TRBD2 matching 13 bases. CDR3 length: 16 amino acids. V lost 5 bases to trimming and J lost 6 bases; unmatched junction nucleotides: 8. Germline V gene lookup returns CDR1 SGHTA and CDR2 FQGNSA. Full variable domain (rest looked up from reference TRBV7-2 and TRBJ2-3): GAGVSQSPSNKVTEKGKDVELRCDPISGHTALYWYRQSLGQGLEFLIYFQGNSAPDKSGLPSDRFSAERTGGSVSTLTIQRTQQEDSAVYLCASSLWGLAGKDTQYFGPGTRLTVL.

This clonotype came up many times. The CDR3, as DNA: TGTGCCAGCAGCTTAGCGGTTGTGCAGGGAGGTTCCTACGAGCAGTACTTC. Translating gives CASSLAVVQGGSYEQYF. The chain links TRBV7-2 to TRBJ2-7; D might be TRBD2 (6 bases). Trimming shortened V by 0 bases and J by 1 base, and 16 bases separated the two germline ends. The CDR3 covers 17 residues. The V gene's germline CDR1 is SGHTA and CDR2 FQGNSA.

This clonotype showed up just a few times. The rearrangement links TRBV2 to TRBJ1-5; 12 bases line up with TRBD1. CDR1 and CDR2 from the germline V gene are SNHLY and FYNNEI. The V gene end was trimmed by 5 bases and the J gene end by 6 bases; junction bases not matched to a gene: 5. This CDR3 is 15 amino acids long. CDR3 sequence reads: CASSFGTGGFQPQHF. As DNA, the CDR3 is TGTGCCAGCAGTTTTGGGACAGGGGGCTTTCAGCCCCAGCATTTT.

This clonotype was counted only a few times. In nucleotides, the CDR3 is TGTGCCAGGAGGGGACGCCCTAACAATGAGCAGTTCTTC. It encodes CARRGRPNNEQFF. The gene calls are TRBV5-6 and TRBJ2-1; TRBD1 or TRBD2 may be the D gene (5 bases each). The ends were cut back, 8 bases at V and 5 bases at J, with 14 bases in the middle. Looked up from germline, CDR1 is SGHDT and CDR2 is YYEEEE. This CDR3 is 13 amino acids long.

V is TRBV4-1 and J is TRBJ2-2; the match to TRBD1 covers 8 bases. CDR3 length equals 22 residues. Germline assignment: CDR1 MGHRA and CDR2 YSYEKL. V dropped 4 bases and J dropped 3; count of bases not matched to a gene: 25. CDR3 nucleotides: TGCGCCAGCAGCCTTTTATTACCGGTGTCTTTCTCCGGGACAGGATACACCGGGGAGCTGTTTTTT. This gives the protein CASSLLLPVSFSGTGYTGELFF.

The chain links TRBV6-5 to TRBJ2-3, with D possibly being TRBD2 (6 bases). Trimming pared 6 bases from V and 8 bases from J, leaving 9 bases between. CDR3 length: 11 residues. Germline assignment: CDR1 MNHEY and CDR2 SVGAGI. DNA of the CDR3: TGTGCCAGCAGGCTCGGGGGTACGCAGTATTTT. As protein: CASRLGGTQYF.

The chain couples TRBV9 to TRBJ2-1; weak D call: TRBD2 (5 bases). The CDR3 runs 19 residues. V gave up 3 bases and J gave up 4 bases, with 26 bases separating them. CDR1 and CDR2 from the germline V gene are SGDLS and YYNGEE. CDR3 in DNA: TGTGCCAGCAGCGCAGTCGGACGGTCGGCGGGTAGCATTTACAATGAGCAGTTCTTC. It codes for CASSAVGRSAGSIYNEQFF.

This clonotype showed up many times. The rearrangement uses TRBV11-2 and TRBJ1-6; 9 positions match TRBD1. Germline V gene data show CDR1 as SGHAT and CDR2 as FQNNGV. V was pared by 2 bases and J by 5 bases, with 7 bases of the junction left unmatched. The CDR3 is made up of 17 amino acids. Written as DNA, the CDR3 is TGTGCCAGCAGCTTAAAGGGGACAGGGTCTAATAATTCACCCCTCCACTTT. This encodes CASSLKGTGSNNSPLHF.

Worth noting for this clonotype: This may be a read error, as it is one base from a much larger clone. The chain joins TRBV28 to TRBJ2-4; the match to TRBD1 covers 8 bases. V was clipped by 8 bases and J by 0 bases; unmatched bases: 0. Germline V gene sequence: CDR1 MDHEN, CDR2 SYDVKM. The CDR3 extends over 13 amino acids. The CDR3 region has the DNA TGTGCCAGCCAGGGGGCAGCCAAAAACATTCAGTACTTC. It encodes CASQGAAKNIQYF.

The V gene is TRBV11-2, the J gene TRBJ2-6, with 7 bases aligning to TRBD1. Trimming cost V 5 bases and J 3 bases; bases outside gene matches: 10. There are 17 residues in the CDR3. CDR1 is SGHAT, CDR2 FQNNGV, per germline. CDR3 protein: CASSRDSLVGGANVLTF. The CDR3 DNA reads TGTGCCAGCAGCCGGGACAGTTTGGTTGGTGGGGCCAACGTCCTGACTTTC.

This clonotype was counted many times. The chain carries TRBV12-3 or TRBV12-4 and TRBJ2-1; D is perhaps TRBD2 (6 bases). Trimming pared 6 bases from V and 0 bases from J, leaving 18 bases between. The CDR3 is 17 residues long. For the CDR3, the DNA is TGTGCCAGCAGCGCCCGACAGACTAGTAGCTCCTACAATGAGCAGTTCTTC. Translated, it gives CASSARQTSSSYNEQFF.